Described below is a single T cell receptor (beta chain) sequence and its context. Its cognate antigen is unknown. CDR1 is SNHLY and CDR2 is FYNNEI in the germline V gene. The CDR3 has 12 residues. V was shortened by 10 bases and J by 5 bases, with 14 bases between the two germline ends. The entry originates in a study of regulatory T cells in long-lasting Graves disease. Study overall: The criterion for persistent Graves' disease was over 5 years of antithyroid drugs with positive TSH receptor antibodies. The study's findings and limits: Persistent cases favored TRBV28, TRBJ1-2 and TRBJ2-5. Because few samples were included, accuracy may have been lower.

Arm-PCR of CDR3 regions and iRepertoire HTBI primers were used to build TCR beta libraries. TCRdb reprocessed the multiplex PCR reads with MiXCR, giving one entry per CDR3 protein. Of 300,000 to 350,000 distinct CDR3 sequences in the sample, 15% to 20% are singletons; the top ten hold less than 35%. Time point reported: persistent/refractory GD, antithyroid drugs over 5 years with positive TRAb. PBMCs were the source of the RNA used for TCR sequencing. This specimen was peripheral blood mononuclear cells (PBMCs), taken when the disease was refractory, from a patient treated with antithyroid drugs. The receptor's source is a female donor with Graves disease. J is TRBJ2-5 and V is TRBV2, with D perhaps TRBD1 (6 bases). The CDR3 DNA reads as TGTGCCATCAGGGACATAAGTGAGACCCAGTACTTC. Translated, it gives CAIRDISETQYF.